This T cell receptor (beta chain) was identified in a study of radiation and T cells in renal cell carcinoma. V lost 6 bases and J lost 6; bases outside the gene matches: 4. CDR3 length: 12 residues. Looked up from germline, CDR1 is MNHNY and CDR2 is SVGAGI (reference sequence). As to time point: baseline pretreatment blood. Treatment noted: 15 Gy SBRT to primary tumor, nephrectomy 4 weeks later. Generated by immunoSEQ multiplex PCR, the TCRdb table keeps only in-frame clones and is missing some. Here the sample spans about 140,000 clones, approximately 87% being singletons. The input for sequencing was blood, taken from a patient whose treatment included radiotherapy and nephrectomy. V is TRBV6-6 and J is TRBJ1-2, with TRBD1 matching over 7 bases. The source is a woman aged 45-59 years with renal cell carcinoma. CDR3 region: CASSDRAHGYTF. For the CDR3, the DNA is TGTGCCAGCAGCGACAGGGCCCATGGCTACACCTTC.